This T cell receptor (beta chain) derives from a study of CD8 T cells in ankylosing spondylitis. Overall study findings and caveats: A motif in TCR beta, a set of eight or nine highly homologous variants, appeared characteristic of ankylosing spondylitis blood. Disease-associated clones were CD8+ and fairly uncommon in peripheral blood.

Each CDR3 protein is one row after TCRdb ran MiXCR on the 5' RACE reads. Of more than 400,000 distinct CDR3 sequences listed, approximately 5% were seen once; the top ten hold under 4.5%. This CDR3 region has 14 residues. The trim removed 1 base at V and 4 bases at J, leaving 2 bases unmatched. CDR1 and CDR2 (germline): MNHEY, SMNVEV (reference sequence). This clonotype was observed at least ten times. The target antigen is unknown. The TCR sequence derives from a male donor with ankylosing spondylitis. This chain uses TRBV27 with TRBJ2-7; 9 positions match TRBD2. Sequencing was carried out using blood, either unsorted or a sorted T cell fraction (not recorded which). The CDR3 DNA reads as TGTGCCAGCAGTTTATTAGCGGGGGAGTACGAGCAGTACTTC. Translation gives CASSLLAGEYEQYF.